These T cell receptor beta chains were read from a single sample in a study of T cell changes during pregnancy in multiple sclerosis. This table comes from immunoSEQ multiplex PCR, and its TCRdb copy is limited to in-frame clones, with some not included. The sample lists approximately 27,000 clones, about 88% occurring once. The sample in question was CD8+ T cells from peripheral blood mononuclear cells, obtained before pregnancy. The source is a female donor with multiple sclerosis, enrolled in a pregnancy study. Both conserved end residues are part of each CDR3. The D gene is left open where the match is weak. Only some rows state a clone size, as once, few, many or a class for expanded clones.

CDR3aa: CASRSSGPYEQYF; CDR3nt: TGTGCCAGCAGGTCTAGCGGACCCTACGAGCAGTACTTC; j_gene: TRBJ2-7; abundance: .; v_gene: TRBV2; d_gene: TRBD2
CDR3aa: CASTFLAGDSYEQYF; CDR3nt: TGCGCCAGCACGTTCCTAGCGGGGGACTCCTACGAGCAGTACTTC; j_gene: TRBJ2-7; abundance: .; v_gene: TRBV5-1; d_gene: TRBD2
CDR3aa: CASSQVLGGGEKLFF; CDR3nt: TGCGCCAGCAGCCAAGTATTGGGGGGGGGTGAAAAACTGTTTTTT; j_gene: TRBJ1-4; abundance: .; v_gene: TRBV4-3; d_gene: .
CDR3aa: CASRPPLTGNYGYTF; CDR3nt: TGTGCCAGCAGGCCGCCCCTAACAGGGAACTATGGCTACACCTTC; j_gene: TRBJ1-2; abundance: .; v_gene: TRBV28; d_gene: .
CDR3aa: CASSEDNHRQPQHF; CDR3nt: TGTGCCAGTAGTGAAGACAACCATCGACAGCCCCAGCATTTT; j_gene: TRBJ1-5; abundance: .; v_gene: TRBV19; d_gene: .
CDR3aa: CASSPGDENTGELFF; CDR3nt: TGCGCCAGCAGTCCGGGGGACGAGAACACCGGGGAGCTGTTTTTT; j_gene: TRBJ2-2; abundance: .; v_gene: TRBV4-3; d_gene: .
CDR3aa: CASSPRTEPISRGYTF; CDR3nt: TGTGCCAGCAGCCCCAGGACAGAACCCATCTCGAGAGGCTACACCTTC; j_gene: TRBJ1-2; abundance: few; v_gene: TRBV5-4; d_gene: .
CDR3aa: CASSLAGQIYGYTF; CDR3nt: TGTGCCAGCAGCTTAGCCGGACAGATCTATGGCTACACCTTC; j_gene: TRBJ1-2; abundance: .; v_gene: TRBV5-5; d_gene: .
CDR3aa: CASNGEQVTGELFF; CDR3nt: TGTGCCAGTAATGGGGAACAGGTTACCGGGGAGCTGTTTTTT; j_gene: TRBJ2-2; abundance: few; v_gene: TRBV19; d_gene: .
CDR3aa: CASSPGQGEGYGYTF; CDR3nt: TGCGCCAGCAGCCCCGGACAGGGAGAAGGCTATGGCTACACCTTC; j_gene: TRBJ1-2; abundance: .; v_gene: TRBV4-1; d_gene: TRBD1
CDR3aa: CASSVLKGDNSPLHF; CDR3nt: TGTGCCAGCAGCGTACTAAAGGGGGATAATTCACCCCTCCACTTT; j_gene: TRBJ1-6; abundance: .; v_gene: TRBV11-1; d_gene: .
CDR3aa: CASSIGAQLSYEQYF; CDR3nt: TGTGCCAGTAGTATAGGGGCACAGCTCTCCTACGAGCAGTACTTC; j_gene: TRBJ2-7; abundance: .; v_gene: TRBV19; d_gene: .
CDR3aa: CAWSYVEGFSSPLHF; CDR3nt: TGTGCCTGGAGTTATGTAGAGGGTTTTAGTTCACCCCTCCACTTT; j_gene: TRBJ1-6; abundance: .; v_gene: TRBV30; d_gene: .
CDR3aa: CASTPRAGVNTGELFF; CDR3nt: TGTGCCAGCACTCCGAGGGCGGGCGTGAACACCGGGGAGCTGTTTTTT; j_gene: TRBJ2-2; abundance: .; v_gene: TRBV7-9; d_gene: .
CDR3aa: CASSQISGGWYEQYF; CDR3nt: TGCGCCAGCAGCCAGATTAGCGGGGGGTGGTACGAGCAGTACTTC; j_gene: TRBJ2-7; abundance: .; v_gene: TRBV13; d_gene: TRBD2
CDR3aa: CASTGLAHNEQFF; CDR3nt: TGTGCCAGCACTGGGCTAGCCCACAATGAGCAGTTCTTC; j_gene: TRBJ2-1; abundance: .; v_gene: TRBV6-1; d_gene: .
CDR3aa: CASSLGLGGGGTGELFF; CDR3nt: TGTGCCAGCAGCTTAGGCCTTGGGGGCGGTGGTACCGGGGAGCTGTTTTTT; j_gene: TRBJ2-2; abundance: .; v_gene: TRBV11-2; d_gene: .
CDR3aa: CASSIDRETEAFF; CDR3nt: TGTGCCAGCAGCATTGACAGGGAAACTGAAGCTTTCTTT; j_gene: TRBJ1-1; abundance: medium-sized; v_gene: TRBV5-4; d_gene: TRBD1
CDR3aa: CAWSVMGAGEQYF; CDR3nt: TGTGCCTGGAGTGTAATGGGGGCGGGCGAGCAGTACTTC; j_gene: TRBJ2-7; abundance: .; v_gene: TRBV30; d_gene: .
CDR3aa: CASSNQGIVYNEQFF; CDR3nt: TGTGCCAGCAGCAATCAGGGGATAGTGTACAATGAGCAGTTCTTC; j_gene: TRBJ2-1; abundance: once; v_gene: TRBV5-4; d_gene: .
CDR3aa: CASSYSGGNTEAFF; CDR3nt: TGTGCCAGCAGTTACTCGGGGGGGAACACTGAAGCTTTCTTT; j_gene: TRBJ1-1; abundance: .; v_gene: TRBV6-6; d_gene: .
CDR3aa: CASSPGLYTGELFF; CDR3nt: TGTGCCAGCAGCCCAGGGTTATACACCGGGGAGCTGTTTTTT; j_gene: TRBJ2-2; abundance: .; v_gene: TRBV7-2; d_gene: .
CDR3aa: CAWTTGMNTEAFF; CDR3nt: TGTGCCTGGACCACGGGGATGAACACTGAAGCTTTCTTT; j_gene: TRBJ1-1; abundance: .; v_gene: TRBV30; d_gene: .
CDR3aa: CAWSVTTNTEAFF; CDR3nt: TGTGCCTGGAGTGTAACAACGAACACTGAAGCTTTCTTT; j_gene: TRBJ1-1; abundance: .; v_gene: TRBV30; d_gene: .
CDR3aa: CASRDFTGGPEAFF; CDR3nt: TGTGCCAGCAGAGATTTTACAGGGGGCCCTGAAGCTTTCTTT; j_gene: TRBJ1-1; abundance: .; v_gene: TRBV6-5; d_gene: TRBD1
CDR3aa: CASSSGGGPYNEQFF; CDR3nt: TGTGCCAGCAGTTCAGGCGGGGGACCCTACAATGAGCAGTTCTTC; j_gene: TRBJ2-1; abundance: .; v_gene: TRBV27; d_gene: TRBD2
CDR3aa: CASSEFRRAYTDTQYF; CDR3nt: TGTGCCAGCAGTGAATTTAGGCGGGCTTACACAGATACGCAGTATTTT; j_gene: TRBJ2-3; abundance: few; v_gene: TRBV6-1; d_gene: .
CDR3aa: CASSPRAGGAGNEQFF; CDR3nt: TGCGCCAGCAGCCCCCGGGCGGGGGGCGCGGGCAATGAGCAGTTCTTC; j_gene: TRBJ2-1; abundance: once; v_gene: TRBV4-1; d_gene: TRBD2
CDR3aa: CASSYTGSRKYF; CDR3nt: TGTGCCAGCAGTTACACAGGGTCAAGGAAGTACTTC; j_gene: TRBJ2-7; abundance: .; v_gene: TRBV6-5; d_gene: .
CDR3aa: CASSIDLEGESNQPQHF; CDR3nt: TGTGCCAGTAGTATAGATCTAGAGGGCGAGAGCAATCAGCCCCAGCATTTT; j_gene: TRBJ1-5; abundance: .; v_gene: TRBV19; d_gene: .
CDR3aa: CASSPQAAGATGELFF; CDR3nt: TGTGCCAGCAGCCCCCAAGCGGCAGGGGCCACCGGGGAGCTGTTTTTT; j_gene: TRBJ2-2; abundance: .; v_gene: TRBV9; d_gene: .
CDR3aa: CASSQGTSGGFYEQFF; CDR3nt: TGTGCCAGTAGTCAGGGGACTAGCGGGGGGTTCTATGAGCAGTTCTTC; j_gene: TRBJ2-1; abundance: .; v_gene: TRBV19; d_gene: TRBD2
CDR3aa: CASSQGQDEQYF; CDR3nt: TGTGCCAGCAGCCAAGGTCAGGACGAGCAGTACTTC; j_gene: TRBJ2-7; abundance: .; v_gene: TRBV4-2; d_gene: .
CDR3aa: CATPQALNTEAFF; CDR3nt: TGTGCCACCCCGCAGGCCTTGAACACTGAAGCTTTCTTT; j_gene: TRBJ1-1; abundance: .; v_gene: TRBV2; d_gene: .
CDR3aa: CASSQDPTGTSGGARTGELFF; CDR3nt: TGCGCCAGCAGCCAAGACCCTACCGGGACTAGCGGGGGGGCAAGAACCGGGGAGCTGTTTTTT; j_gene: TRBJ2-2; abundance: .; v_gene: TRBV4-1; d_gene: TRBD2
CDR3aa: CASSIRDRNQPQHF; CDR3nt: TGTGCCAGTAGTATCCGGGACAGGAACCAGCCCCAGCATTTT; j_gene: TRBJ1-5; abundance: .; v_gene: TRBV19; d_gene: TRBD1
CDR3aa: CAREDSSGNQPQHF; CDR3nt: TGTGCCAGGGAGGACAGTAGTGGCAATCAGCCCCAGCATTTT; j_gene: TRBJ1-5; abundance: .; v_gene: TRBV7-9; d_gene: .
CDR3aa: CATRQDRDTDEQYF; CDR3nt: TGTGCCACCAGACAGGACAGGGATACGGACGAGCAGTACTTC; j_gene: TRBJ2-7; abundance: .; v_gene: TRBV15; d_gene: TRBD1
CDR3aa: CAISEFRGVLARGGGYTF; CDR3nt: TGTGCCATCAGTGAGTTTCGGGGGGTACTCGCCCGGGGCGGTGGCTACACCTTC; j_gene: TRBJ1-2; abundance: once; v_gene: TRBV10-3; d_gene: .
CDR3aa: CASSYLGLGYEQYF; CDR3nt: TGTGCCAGCAGTTATTTAGGACTCGGCTACGAGCAGTACTTC; j_gene: TRBJ2-7; abundance: .; v_gene: TRBV6-5; d_gene: .
CDR3aa: CASSRVIVNSPLHF; CDR3nt: TGTGCCAGCAGCAGAGTAATCGTGAATTCACCCCTCCACTTT; j_gene: TRBJ1-6; abundance: .; v_gene: TRBV5-6; d_gene: .